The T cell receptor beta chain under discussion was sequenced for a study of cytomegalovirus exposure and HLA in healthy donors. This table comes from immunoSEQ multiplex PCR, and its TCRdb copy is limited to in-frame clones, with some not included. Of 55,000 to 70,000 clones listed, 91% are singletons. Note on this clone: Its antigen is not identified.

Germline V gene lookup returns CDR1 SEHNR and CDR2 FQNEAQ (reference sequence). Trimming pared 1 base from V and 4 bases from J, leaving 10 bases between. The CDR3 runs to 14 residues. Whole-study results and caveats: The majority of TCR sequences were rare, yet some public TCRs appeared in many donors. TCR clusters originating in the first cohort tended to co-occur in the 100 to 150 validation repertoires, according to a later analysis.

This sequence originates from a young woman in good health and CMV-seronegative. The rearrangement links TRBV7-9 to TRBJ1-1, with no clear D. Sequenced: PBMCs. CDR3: CASSLGDLGTEAFF. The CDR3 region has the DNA TGTGCCAGCAGCTTAGGCGACTTGGGCACTGAAGCTTTCTTT. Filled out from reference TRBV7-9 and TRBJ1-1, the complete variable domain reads DTGVSQNPRHKITKRGQNVTFRCDPISEHNRLYWYRQTLGQGPEFLTYFQNEAQLEKSRLLSDRFSAERPKGSFSTLEIQRTEQGDSAMYLCASSLGDLGTEAFFGQGTRLTVV.